This T cell receptor (beta chain) was recorded in a study of blood T cell repertoires in COVID-19. Looking at the study overall: Collection of acute and convalescent COVID-19 samples took place in the United States, Italy and Spain. T cells, B-cell-depleted T cells, or PBMCs provided the cDNA or gDNA that served as material.

The CDR3 contains 13 residues. Trimming left V 5 bases short and J 4 bases short, with 11 bases between. Germline values: CDR1 SNHLY, CDR2 FYNNEI. Source study methods: Estimates of nucleated cell counts were drawn from the amplification of reference gene primers. Sequenced by immunoSEQ multiplex PCR; TCRdb stores in-frame clones only, minus some. V and J calls and clone size are those listed in that table; D and trimming were worked out from the DNA. The sample shows around 280,000 clones, roughly 86% of them seen only once. The V and J genes are TRBV2 and TRBJ1-1; D gene ambiguous. The sequenced sample consisted of peripheral blood. This TCR derives from a woman in her thirties with COVID-19, enrolled during active disease. CDR3 sequence: CASSFGLLTEAFF. CDR3 sequence (DNA): TGTGCCAGCAGTTTCGGACTTCTCACTGAAGCTTTCTTT.